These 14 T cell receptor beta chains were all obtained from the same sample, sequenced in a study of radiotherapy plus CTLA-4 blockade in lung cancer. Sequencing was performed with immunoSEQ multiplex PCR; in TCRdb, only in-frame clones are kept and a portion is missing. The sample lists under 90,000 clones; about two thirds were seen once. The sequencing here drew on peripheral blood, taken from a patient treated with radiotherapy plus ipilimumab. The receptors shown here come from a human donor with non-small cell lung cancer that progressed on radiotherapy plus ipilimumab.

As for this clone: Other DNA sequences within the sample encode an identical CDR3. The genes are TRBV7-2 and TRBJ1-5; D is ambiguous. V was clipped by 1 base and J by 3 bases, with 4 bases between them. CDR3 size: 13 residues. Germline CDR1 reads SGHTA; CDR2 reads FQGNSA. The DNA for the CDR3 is TGTGCCAGCAGCTTAGGTCTCAATCAGCCCCAGCATTTT. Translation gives CASSLGLNQPQHF.

The CDR3 sequence: CASKRDRLNTEAFF. The CDR3 region has the DNA TGTGCCAGCAAGCGTGACAGGTTGAACACTGAAGCTTTCTTT. This chain uses TRBV6-1 with TRBJ1-1; tentative D call: TRBD1 (6 bases). Germline-derived CDR1 and CDR2 are MNHNS and SASEGT. The length of the CDR3 is 14 residues. Trimming took 7 bases from V and 0 from J, leaving 12 bases between them.

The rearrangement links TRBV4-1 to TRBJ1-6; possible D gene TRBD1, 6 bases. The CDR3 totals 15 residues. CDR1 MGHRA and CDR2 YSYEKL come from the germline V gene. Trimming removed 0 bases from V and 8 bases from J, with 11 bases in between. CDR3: CASSQEEGGYSPLHF. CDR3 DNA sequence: TGCGCCAGCAGCCAAGAGGAGGGGGGGTATTCACCCCTCCACTTT.

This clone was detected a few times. The chain's CDR3 is CASSLGLAGSGELFF. The CDR3 coding sequence is TGTGCCAGCAGCCTCGGCCTAGCGGGGTCCGGGGAGCTGTTTTTT. The chain combines TRBV7-2 with TRBJ2-2; 9 bases fit TRBD2. V lost 5 bases to trimming and J lost 6 bases; unmatched junction nucleotides: 7. The CDR3 is made up of 15 amino acids. Germline CDR1 reads SGHTA; CDR2 reads FQGNSA.

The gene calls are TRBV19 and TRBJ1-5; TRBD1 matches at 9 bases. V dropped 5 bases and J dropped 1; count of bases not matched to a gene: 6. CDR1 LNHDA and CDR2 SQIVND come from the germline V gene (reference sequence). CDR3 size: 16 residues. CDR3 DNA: TGTGCCAGTAGTGTTGGACAGGGGATCAGCAATCAGCCCCAGCATTTT. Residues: CASSVGQGISNQPQHF.

The CDR3 reads CASESSDRAKESKETQYF. In DNA, the CDR3 is TGTGCCAGCGAGAGCTCGGACAGGGCCAAAGAAAGTAAAGAGACCCAGTACTTC. The chain has TRBV28 and TRBJ2-5, with TRBD1 matching 8 bases. The J segment lost 3 bases and the V segment lost 8 bases, leaving 20 bases of the junction unmatched. The CDR3 covers 18 residues. Germline V gene lookup returns CDR1 MDHEN and CDR2 SYDVKM.

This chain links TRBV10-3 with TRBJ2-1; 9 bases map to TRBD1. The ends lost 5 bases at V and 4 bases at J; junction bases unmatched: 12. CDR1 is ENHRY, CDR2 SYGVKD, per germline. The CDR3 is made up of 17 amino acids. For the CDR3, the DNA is TGTGCCATCAGTAAGACACTAAGGACAGGGGTTTACAATGAGCAGTTCTTC. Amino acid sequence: CAISKTLRTGVYNEQFF.

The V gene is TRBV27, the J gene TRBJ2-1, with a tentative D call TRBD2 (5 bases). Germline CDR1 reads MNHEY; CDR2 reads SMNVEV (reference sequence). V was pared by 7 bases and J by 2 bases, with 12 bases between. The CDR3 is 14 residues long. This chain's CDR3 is CASMESGAYNEQFF. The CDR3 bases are TGTGCCAGCATGGAAAGCGGTGCCTACAATGAGCAGTTCTTC.

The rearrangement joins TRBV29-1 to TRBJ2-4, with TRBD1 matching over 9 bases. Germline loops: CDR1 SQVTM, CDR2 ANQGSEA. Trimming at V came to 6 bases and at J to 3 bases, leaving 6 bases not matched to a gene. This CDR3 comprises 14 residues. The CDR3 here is CSVRAGQGKNIQYF. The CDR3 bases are TGCAGCGTGAGGGCGGGACAGGGCAAAAACATTCAGTACTTC.

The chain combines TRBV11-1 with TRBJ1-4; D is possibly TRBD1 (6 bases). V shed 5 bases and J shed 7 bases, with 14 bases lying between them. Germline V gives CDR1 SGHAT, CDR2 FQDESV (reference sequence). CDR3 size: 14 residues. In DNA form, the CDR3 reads TGTGCCAGCAGCCCCGGGACAAGGGGTGAAAAACTGTTTTTT. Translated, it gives CASSPGTRGEKLFF.

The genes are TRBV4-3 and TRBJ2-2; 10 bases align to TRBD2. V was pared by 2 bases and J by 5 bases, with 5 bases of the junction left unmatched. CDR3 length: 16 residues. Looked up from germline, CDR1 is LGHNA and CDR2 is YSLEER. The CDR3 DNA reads TGCGCCAGCAGCCAAATAGCGGGGGGTGGTACCGGGGAGCTGTTTTTT. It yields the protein CASSQIAGGGTGELFF.

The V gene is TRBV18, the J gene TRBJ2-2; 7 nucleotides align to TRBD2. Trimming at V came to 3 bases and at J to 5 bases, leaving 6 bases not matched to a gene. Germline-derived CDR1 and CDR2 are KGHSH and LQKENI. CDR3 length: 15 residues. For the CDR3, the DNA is TGTGCCAGCTCACCCCAAGGGAGGGGAACCGGGGAGCTGTTTTTT. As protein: CASSPQGRGTGELFF. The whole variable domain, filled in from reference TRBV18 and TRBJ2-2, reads NAGVMQNPRHLVRRRGQEARLRCSPMKGHSHVYWYRQLPEEGLKFMVYLQKENIIDESGMPKERFSAEFPKEGPSILRIQQVVRGDSAAYFCASSPQGRGTGELFFGEGSRLTVL.

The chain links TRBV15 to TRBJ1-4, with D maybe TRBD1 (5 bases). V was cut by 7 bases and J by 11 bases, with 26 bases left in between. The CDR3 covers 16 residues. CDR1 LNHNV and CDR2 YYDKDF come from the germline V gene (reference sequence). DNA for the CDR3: TGTGCCACCACCGAGCTAGGGACCGGGAGTTTAGGGAAACTGTTTTTT. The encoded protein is CATTELGTGSLGKLFF.

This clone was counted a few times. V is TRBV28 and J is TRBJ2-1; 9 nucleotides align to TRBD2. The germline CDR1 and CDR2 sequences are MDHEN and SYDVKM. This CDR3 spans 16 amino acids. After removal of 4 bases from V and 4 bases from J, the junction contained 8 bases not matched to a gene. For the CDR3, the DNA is TGTGCCAGCAGTTCCGTAGCGGGAGTTCTATACAATGAGCAGTTCTTC. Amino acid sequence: CASSSVAGVLYNEQFF.